The 21 T cell receptor beta chains below were found in one sample sequenced in a study of PD-1 blockade in classical Hodgkin lymphoma (dated by TCRdb to 2019 to 2021). The time point label, as the study defines it: cycle 1 day 1 (C1D1), immediately before nivolumab initiation. Relapse after autologous stem cell transplantation had occurred in all trial patients, and cohorts A, B and C were distinguished by prior brentuximab vedotin exposure. A Miltenyi CD8+ T cell isolation kit was used for magnetic negative selection to purify CD8+ T cells from thawed PBMCs. Library prep was done by the immunoSEQ multiplex PCR assay. TCRdb took this table from immuneACCESS and kept in-frame rearrangements with V and J called. Such tables lack part of the clones; where checked against another copy, unresolved V genes explain under half of the gap, and the rest is unexplained. This sample lists 1,400 or so clones; 60% to 80% were detected once. The top ten constitute roughly 37% of the sample.

The sequenced sample was CD8+ T cells from blood, obtained at baseline. Receptor source: a human donor with classical Hodgkin lymphoma.

This clone was seen a handful of times. This chain uses TRBV28 with TRBJ2-2; the D is unclear. This CDR3 spans 14 amino acids. Germline lookup yields CDR1 MDHEN and CDR2 SYDVKM. V was clipped by 8 bases and J by 0 bases, with 10 bases between them. CDR3 protein: CASHAGSNTGELFF. The CDR3 bases are TGTGCCAGCCATGCCGGCTCGAACACCGGGGAGCTGTTTTTT. The full variable domain, completed using reference TRBV28 and TRBJ2-2, is DVKVTQSSRYLVKRTGEKVFLECVQDMDHENMFWYRQDPGLGLRLIYFSYDVKMKEKGDIPEGYSVSREKKERFSLILESASTNQTSMYLCASHAGSNTGELFFGEGSRLTVL.

This chain links TRBV30 with TRBJ2-7; weak D call: TRBD2 (6 bases). Germline V CDR1 and CDR2: GTSNPN, SVGIG (reference sequence). The V end was cut by 3 bases, the J end by 7 bases, with 10 bases between. This CDR3 spans 11 amino acids. CDR3 loop: CAWREGREQYF. In DNA form, the CDR3 reads TGTGCCTGGAGGGAGGGGAGAGAGCAGTACTTC.

V is TRBV2 and J is TRBJ2-7; D not resolved. The CDR3 is 13 amino acids. The V gene lost 2 bases and the J gene lost 6 bases, with 11 bases spanning the gap. Germline V gene lookup returns CDR1 SNHLY and CDR2 FYNNEI. For the CDR3, the DNA is TGTGCCAGCAGTGAAATTAGTATCGGCGAGCAGTACTTC. Its translation is CASSEISIGEQYF.

The chain employs TRBV13 and TRBJ2-1; D possibly matches TRBD1 or TRBD2 (5 bases each). With 0 bases removed from V and 5 bases from J, the gap between germline ends came to 14 bases. The V gene's germline CDR1 is PRHDT and CDR2 FYEKMQ (reference sequence). This CDR3 is 16 amino acids long. CDR3 region: CASSLGLGVVDNEQFF. In nucleotides, the CDR3 is TGTGCCAGCAGCTTAGGCCTGGGGGTTGTAGACAATGAGCAGTTCTTC. Complete variable domain (other parts from reference TRBV13 and TRBJ2-1): AAGVIQSPRHLIKEKRETATLKCYPIPRHDTVYWYQQGPGQDPQFLISFYEKMQSDKGSIPDRFSAQQFSDYHSELNMSSLELGDSALYFCASSLGLGVVDNEQFFGPGTRLTVL.

This clone was detected only once. V and J are TRBV9 and TRBJ2-7; no definite D call. Trimming took off 4 bases at V and 0 bases at J, with 11 bases between the two ends. Germline values: CDR1 SGDLS, CDR2 YYNGEE. CDR3 length: 14 residues. The DNA for the CDR3 is TGTGCCAGCAGCACCCGGCTGGACTCCTACGAGCAGTACTTC. This encodes CASSTRLDSYEQYF.

The genes are TRBV7-3 and TRBJ2-3; D perhaps matches TRBD2 (5 bases). This CDR3 has 14 residues. The ends were cut back, 4 bases at V and 1 base at J, with 9 bases in the middle. The V gene's germline CDR1 is SGHTA and CDR2 FQGTGA. The CDR3 spells CASSSAGGTDTQYF. DNA for the CDR3: TGTGCCAGCAGCTCCGCCGGGGGCACAGATACGCAGTATTTT.

V is TRBV10-3 and J is TRBJ2-1, with D possibly TRBD1 on 7 matching bases. V dropped 3 bases and J dropped 5 bases, with 8 bases sitting between them. Germline-derived CDR1 and CDR2 are ENHRY and SYGVKD. This CDR3 region has 13 residues. CDR3 protein: CAISDRGDNEQFF. The CDR3 DNA reads TGTGCCATCAGTGACAGGGGGGACAATGAGCAGTTCTTC.

The chain employs TRBV5-1 and TRBJ1-6, with D possibly TRBD1 on 5 matching bases. The germline V and J ends were trimmed by 5 bases and 7 bases, with 13 bases remaining between them. Germline V CDR1 and CDR2: SGHRS, YFSETQ. The CDR3 has 14 residues. CDR3 residues: CASRPPWGNSPLHF. The DNA of the CDR3 is TGCGCCAGCAGGCCCCCTTGGGGCAATTCACCCCTCCACTTT.

The V and J genes are TRBV9 and TRBJ2-3; 7 nucleotides match TRBD1. Germline loops: CDR1 SGDLS, CDR2 YYNGEE. With V trimmed by 2 bases and J by 2 bases, 5 bases remained unmatched. This CDR3 is 15 amino acids long. CDR3 amino acids: CASSVGDRSTDTQYF. The CDR3 nucleotides read TGTGCCAGCAGCGTGGGGGACAGATCCACAGATACGCAGTATTTT.

V usage is TRBV30 and J usage is TRBJ1-2; the D gene is possibly TRBD1 (5 bases). Per germline, CDR1 GTSNPN and CDR2 SVGIG (reference sequence). CDR3 length: 14 residues. Between the trimmed V and J ends, which lost 2 bases and 5 bases, there was a span of 15 bases. CDR3 amino acids: CAWSWDPVGYGYTF. CDR3 nucleotides: TGTGCCTGGAGTTGGGACCCCGTAGGGTATGGCTACACCTTC.

On this clone itself: One junction end does not reproduce the germline sequence, and a read error may be involved. The gene calls are TRBV30 and TRBJ1-1; D is uncertain. CDR1 GTSNPN and CDR2 SVGIG come from the germline V gene (reference sequence). This CDR3 has 13 amino acids. The CDR3 sequence is CAWSVTKRTEAFF. The CDR3 DNA follows: TGTGCCTGGAGTGTAACTAAGCGGACTGAGGCTTTCTTT.

This clone has only one observation. The chain employs TRBV5-4 and TRBJ1-1, with 10 bases that match TRBD1. The CDR3 covers 15 residues. Germline V gene data show CDR1 as SGHNT and CDR2 as YYREEE (reference sequence). V was clipped by 0 bases and J by 6 bases; unmatched bases: 5. The CDR3 loop reads CASSLAGQGVPEAFF. The CDR3 DNA sequence: TGTGCCAGCAGCTTGGCAGGACAGGGGGTTCCTGAAGCTTTCTTT.

This clone was seen a single time. CDR3 residues: CASSNIPTEAFF. CDR3 nucleotides: TGTGCCAGCAGCAACATCCCCACTGAAGCTTTCTTT. The chain employs TRBV21-1 and TRBJ1-1; the DNA was not used to check the table's D call, TRBD1. TRBV21-1 is described as a pseudogene. The CDR3 contains 12 residues.

This clone has more than one count but fewer than ten. The chain joins TRBV5-1 to TRBJ2-2; no reliable D call. This CDR3 has 15 residues. V lost 6 bases and J lost 6, with 18 bases in between. Germline values: CDR1 SGHRS, CDR2 YFSETQ. In nucleotides, the CDR3 is TGCGCCAGCACCCGGAACAGTCGGTTGGCCGGGGAGCTGTTTTTT. This encodes CASTRNSRLAGELFF.

The chain employs TRBV15 and TRBJ2-7; the match to TRBD2 covers 13 bases. J lost 2 bases, V lost 3 bases, and 1 base had no gene match. Germline assignment: CDR1 LNHNV and CDR2 YYDKDF (reference sequence). The CDR3 has 15 amino acids. CDR3 bases: TGTGCCACCAGCAGGGGACTAGCGGGGACCTACGAGCAGTACTTC. Its translation: CATSRGLAGTYEQYF. Drawing the rest from reference TRBV15 and TRBJ2-7, the complete variable domain is DAMVIQNPRYQVTQFGKPVTLSCSQTLNHNVMYWYQQKSSQAPKLLFHYYDKDFNNEADTPDNFQSRRPNTSFCFLDIRSPGLGDTAMYLCATSRGLAGTYEQYFGPGTRLTVT.

This chain links TRBV6-6 with TRBJ2-2; tentative D call: TRBD1 (6 bases). Germline CDR1 is MNHNY and CDR2 is SVGAGI (reference sequence). The CDR3 is made up of 15 amino acids. V was trimmed by 6 bases and J by 2 bases, leaving 13 bases between them. The chain's CDR3 is CASRLGGYNTGELFF. The CDR3 nucleotides are TGTGCCAGCAGGCTTGGGGGCTACAACACCGGGGAGCTGTTTTTT.

This sequence joins TRBV30 and TRBJ1-6; D gene ambiguous. Germline CDR1 reads GTSNPN; CDR2 reads SVGIG (reference sequence). The CDR3 covers 18 residues. The V end lost 0 bases, the J end lost 0 bases, and 15 bases lay between the germline ends. This CDR3 reads CAWSVSLGAGSYNSPLHF. The CDR3 DNA is TGTGCCTGGAGTGTAAGCTTAGGCGCGGGCTCCTATAATTCACCCCTCCACTTT.

The gene calls are TRBV9 and TRBJ2-2, with D unresolved. Per the germline V gene, CDR1 is SGDLS and CDR2 is YYNGEE. This CDR3 is built from 12 residues. Trimming took 3 bases from V and 9 from J, leaving 9 bases between them. The CDR3 reads CASSAQARELFF. The CDR3 DNA reads as TGTGCCAGCAGCGCCCAGGCCCGGGAGCTGTTTTTT.

The CDR3 is CASSDWDSNQPQHF. Written as DNA, the CDR3 is TGTGCCAGCAGTGATTGGGATAGCAATCAGCCCCAGCATTTT. The chain uses TRBV2 and TRBJ1-5; D unresolved. Trimming pared 3 bases from V and 0 bases from J, leaving 6 bases between. Germline CDR1 SNHLY, CDR2 FYNNEI. The CDR3 spans 14 residues.

The chain uses TRBV9 and TRBJ1-1; no clear D. This CDR3 region has 13 residues. V shed 4 bases and J shed 1 base, with 8 bases lying between them. CDR1 SGDLS and CDR2 YYNGEE come from the germline V gene. CDR3 residues: CASSPWGNTEAFF. In DNA form, the CDR3 reads TGTGCCAGCAGCCCTTGGGGGAACACTGAAGCTTTCTTT.

This chain joins TRBV7-9 and TRBJ2-1, with a weak D call TRBD2 (7 bases). The CDR3 loop spans 13 amino acids. Germline-derived CDR1 and CDR2 are SEHNR and FQNEAQ (reference sequence). The V gene lost 5 bases and the J gene lost 7 bases, with 12 bases spanning the gap. The CDR3 nucleotides read TGTGCCAGCAGCCCGGGGGGCGGAAATGAGCAGTTCTTC. The encoded protein is CASSPGGGNEQFF.